These 25 T cell receptor beta chains came from one sample sequenced in a study of shared clonotypes between healthy human individuals. Repertoires were generated with immunoSEQ multiplex PCR, while TCRdb's copy carries only in-frame clones and drops some. Of more than 1 million clones listed, about four fifths were seen once; the top ten hold about 0.52%. Sequenced: memory CD4+ T cells from PBMCs. Subset: CD45RA-negative fraction. These TCRs come from a man younger than 35 in good health. Some clones in this sample may be carry-over from other donors' samples.

The chain links TRBV7-9 to TRBJ1-2, with 8 bases identical to TRBD1. Unmatched junction bases numbered 6, after V lost 5 bases and J lost 4 bases. Germline V CDR1 and CDR2: SEHNR, FQNEAQ (reference sequence). The CDR3 has 14 residues. The CDR3 DNA sequence: TGTGCCAGCAGCCGTGACAGGGGTGGCTATGGCTACACCTTC. This gives the protein CASSRDRGGYGYTF.

The rearrangement links TRBV5-6 to TRBJ1-4, with TRBD1 identical over 7 bases. The CDR3 spans 16 residues. Germline CDR1 is SGHDT and CDR2 is YYEEEE. The V gene end was trimmed by 4 bases and the J gene end by 4 bases; junction bases not matched to a gene: 10. CDR3 bases: TGTGCCAGCAGCCCCCGGGACAGAAGGGGTAATGAAAAACTGTTTTTT. Translation gives CASSPRDRRGNEKLFF.

The chain has TRBV30 and TRBJ1-5; 7 bases align to TRBD1. Germline V gives CDR1 GTSNPN, CDR2 SVGIG (reference sequence). V was clipped by 0 bases and J by 5 bases; unmatched bases: 4. The CDR3 contains 14 residues. The CDR3 bases are TGTGCCTGGAGTGTACCAGGGGGGTATCAGCCCCAGCATTTT. This codes for CAWSVPGGYQPQHF.

The chain is built from TRBV10-3 and TRBJ2-3, with D possibly matching TRBD2 (5 bases). CDR1 and CDR2 from the germline V gene are ENHRY and SYGVKD. The CDR3 loop spans 15 amino acids. V lost 6 bases, J lost 0 bases, and 13 bases lay in between. The CDR3 sequence: CAISPWTGSTDTQYF. The CDR3 bases are TGTGCCATCAGCCCATGGACTGGAAGCACAGATACGCAGTATTTT.

This sequence joins TRBV9 and TRBJ2-1, with 9 nucleotides matching TRBD2. V shed 4 bases and J 3 bases; nucleotides not matched to a gene: 2. The CDR3 totals 14 residues. CDR1 and CDR2 from the germline V gene are SGDLS and YYNGEE. CDR3 DNA sequence: TGTGCCAGCAGCCTTAGCGGGAGCTACAATGAGCAGTTCTTC. Its translation: CASSLSGSYNEQFF.

This chain uses TRBV19 with TRBJ2-3; D call uncertain. Germline-derived CDR1 and CDR2 are LNHDA and SQIVND (reference sequence). The CDR3 spans 14 residues. The V end lost 7 bases, the J end lost 3 bases, and 14 bases lay between the germline ends. In DNA form, the CDR3 reads TGTGCCAGTACCCGGCGGACGCAAACAGATACGCAGTATTTT. This encodes CASTRRTQTDTQYF. Based on the CDR3 plus reference TRBV19 and TRBJ2-3, the full variable domain is DGGITQSPKYLFRKEGQNVTLSCEQNLNHDAMYWYRQDPGQGLRLIYYSQIVNDFQKGDIAEGYSVSREKKESFPLTVTSAQKNPTAFYLCASTRRTQTDTQYFGPGTRLTVL.

This clone occurred many times. The V call is TRBV4-1, the J call TRBJ2-3; TRBD2 matches at 16 bases. Germline V gene lookup returns CDR1 MGHRA and CDR2 YSYEKL. The CDR3 contains 21 residues. The V and J ends lost 3 bases and 1 base, in that order; junction bases with no gene match: 13. The CDR3 loop is CASSQPPGTSGRAGGTDTQYF. In nucleotides, the CDR3 is TGCGCCAGCAGCCAGCCCCCCGGGACTAGCGGGAGGGCCGGGGGCACAGATACGCAGTATTTT.

The rearrangement links TRBV2 to TRBJ2-3; D possibly corresponds to TRBD1 (7 bases). V lost 4 bases and J 4 bases, leaving 15 bases between the germline ends. CDR1 and CDR2 from the germline V gene are SNHLY and FYNNEI. This CDR3 has 15 residues. The CDR3: CASSGLQGGADTQYF. In DNA form, the CDR3 reads TGTGCCAGCAGTGGACTCCAGGGGGGCGCAGATACGCAGTATTTT.

The chain carries TRBV7-2 and TRBJ2-7; D is undetermined. V lost 6 bases, J lost 2 bases, and 8 bases lay in between. The CDR3 has 12 amino acids. CDR1 is SGHTA and CDR2 is FQGNSA in the germline V gene. The DNA for the CDR3 is TGTGCCAGCAGTCCGGACGCCTACGAGCAGTACTTC. Translating gives CASSPDAYEQYF.

The chain carries TRBV18 and TRBJ2-1, with D maybe TRBD1 (6 bases). Trimming removed 0 bases at V and 5 bases at J, with 14 bases between. The CDR3 contains 16 residues. The germline CDR1 and CDR2 sequences are KGHSH and LQKENI. The CDR3 is CASSPPGTRANNEQFF. Written as DNA, the CDR3 is TGTGCCAGCTCACCACCCGGGACAAGGGCTAACAATGAGCAGTTCTTC.

The chain joins TRBV25-1 to TRBJ2-7; 8 nucleotides match TRBD2. Germline CDR1 and CDR2: MGHDK and SYGVNS. Trimming cost V 2 bases and J 3 bases; bases outside gene matches: 6. CDR3 length equals 15 residues. CDR3 nucleotides: TGTGCCAGCAGTGAAACCCGGACTAGCATCTACGAGCAGTACTTC. Translation: CASSETRTSIYEQYF.

The chain couples TRBV6-1 to TRBJ2-3, with 11 bases identical to TRBD2. The CDR3 has 14 residues. From germline, CDR1 is MNHNS and CDR2 SASEGT. With 4 bases clipped from V and 5 bases from J, the junction kept 2 bases outside the gene matches. DNA for the CDR3: TGTGCCAGCAGTGTCGGGACTAGCGGAGATACGCAGTATTTT. As protein: CASSVGTSGDTQYF.

The rearrangement joins TRBV28 to TRBJ1-5, with D possibly being TRBD1 (6 bases). The CDR3 is 15 residues long. The V gene's germline CDR1 is MDHEN and CDR2 SYDVKM. Trimming shortened V by 4 bases and J by 4 bases, and 14 bases separated the two germline ends. The CDR3 loop is CASSSIIQGNQPQHF. CDR3 bases: TGTGCCAGCAGTTCAATAATACAGGGAAATCAGCCCCAGCATTTT.

The chain joins TRBV11-3 to TRBJ2-1; a possible D gene is TRBD1 (5 bases). Trimming cost V 5 bases and J 9 bases, with 11 bases left between them. The CDR3 covers 12 residues. The germline V gene encodes CDR1 SGHNT and CDR2 YENEEA. CDR3 nucleotide sequence: TGTGCCAGCAGCCTGTCTGGGGCTGAGCAGTTCTTC. As protein: CASSLSGAEQFF.

This rearrangement joins TRBV29-1 to TRBJ2-3; no firm D call. The CDR3 consists of 11 residues. Germline V gene sequence: CDR1 SQVTM, CDR2 ANQGSEA. Deletions cut 6 bases from V and 2 bases from J, with 6 bases between. CDR3 DNA sequence: TGCAGCGTACAGCTCACAGATACGCAGTATTTT. It translates to CSVQLTDTQYF.

As for this clone: A much more abundant neighbour one base away suggests this may be a read error. V gene TRBV11-1 combines with J gene TRBJ1-1, with D tentatively TRBD1 (5 bases). Trimming shortened V by 2 bases and J by 1 base, and 5 bases separated the two germline ends. This CDR3 region has 13 residues. CDR1 is SGHAT, CDR2 FQDESV, per germline (reference sequence). In DNA form, the CDR3 reads TGTGCCAGCAGCTTACAGGGGAACACTGAAGCTTTCTTT. Amino acids: CASSLQGNTEAFF.

The rearrangement links TRBV6-6 to TRBJ2-5, with D possibly being TRBD2 (7 bases). The CDR3 has 15 residues. Germline V CDR1 and CDR2: MNHNY, SVGAGI (reference sequence). V was clipped by 6 bases and J by 2 bases, with 16 bases between them. CDR3 nucleotide sequence: TGTGCCAGCAGCAAAGGGGGGGCGCGACAAGAGACCCAGTACTTC. Translation gives CASSKGGARQETQYF.

About this clone: The sample contains more than one DNA sequence encoding this CDR3. The V gene is TRBV20-1, the J gene TRBJ2-5, with D hard to call. Germline values: CDR1 DFQATT, CDR2 SNEGSKA (reference sequence). V was cut by 3 bases and J by 5 bases, with 4 bases left in between. The CDR3 spans 10 residues. The CDR3 DNA is TGCAGTGCTAGGGTCGAGACCCAGTACTTC. Translated: CSARVETQYF.

The chain recombines TRBV27 with TRBJ2-1, with D possibly TRBD1 on 6 matching bases. The CDR3 sequence is 14 residues long. Germline V gene data show CDR1 as MNHEY and CDR2 as SMNVEV (reference sequence). The V end was cut by 6 bases, the J end by 5 bases, with 14 bases between. CDR3 region: CASRSADSNNEQFF. The CDR3 bases are TGTGCCAGCAGATCAGCGGACAGCAACAATGAGCAGTTCTTC.

V gene TRBV2 combines with J gene TRBJ2-1; 7 positions match TRBD2. The CDR3 spans 14 residues. Germline-derived CDR1 and CDR2 are SNHLY and FYNNEI. The V segment lost 6 bases and the J segment 5 bases; nucleotides outside the gene matches: 7. As DNA, the CDR3 is TGTGCCAGCAGCACGACTAGCCGGCACAATGAGCAGTTCTTC. Translating gives CASSTTSRHNEQFF.

The gene calls are TRBV5-1 and TRBJ2-3; D is uncertain. Germline CDR1 and CDR2: SGHRS and YFSETQ. V was trimmed by 5 bases and J by 1 base, leaving 11 bases between them. This CDR3 is 14 amino acids long. The CDR3 bases are TGCGCCAGCAGTGGTGGGAAGGGCACAGATACGCAGTATTTT. It translates to CASSGGKGTDTQYF.

The sample holds a few counts of this clone. The rearrangement links TRBV27 to TRBJ2-7, with D perhaps being TRBD1 or TRBD2 (6 bases each). Germline V gene lookup returns CDR1 MNHEY and CDR2 SMNVEV (reference sequence). The CDR3 loop spans 17 amino acids. V was pared by 5 bases and J by 0 bases, with 20 bases between. CDR3 sequence reads: CASSPRRGDGGSYEQYF. CDR3 DNA: TGTGCCAGCAGTCCCCGGAGGGGGGATGGGGGCTCCTACGAGCAGTACTTC.

V is TRBV25-1 and J is TRBJ1-5; a weak D match, TRBD1 (5 bases). V shed 10 bases and J shed 7 bases, with 14 bases lying between them. Germline V gene sequence: CDR1 MGHDK, CDR2 SYGVNS. The CDR3 length is 12 residues. CDR3 in amino acids: CATHRGRQPQHF. The CDR3 DNA follows: TGTGCCACCCACCGGGGCAGGCAGCCCCAGCATTTT.

This chain uses TRBV11-2 with TRBJ2-7; possibly TRBD1 for D (6 bases). Trimming shortened V by 0 bases and J by 0 bases, and 15 bases separated the two germline ends. Germline CDR1 and CDR2: SGHAT and FQNNGV. This CDR3 contains 17 residues. CDR3 DNA: TGTGCCAGCAGCTTAGATTCGGGACAAACTGTCTCCTACGAGCAGTACTTC. This gives the protein CASSLDSGQTVSYEQYF.

The chain links TRBV11-3 to TRBJ2-2, with 8 bases that match TRBD2. V lost 5 bases to trimming and J lost 5 bases; unmatched junction nucleotides: 7. The CDR3 spans 15 residues. Germline V gene data show CDR1 as SGHNT and CDR2 as YENEEA. DNA for the CDR3: TGTGCCAGCAGCGAGTCGGGAGGGGGGACCGGGGAGCTGTTTTTT. It encodes CASSESGGGTGELFF. The whole variable domain, filled in from reference TRBV11-3 and TRBJ2-2, reads EAGVVQSPRYKIIEKKQPVAFWCNPISGHNTLYWYLQNLGQGPELLIRYENEEAVDDSQLPKDRFSAERLKGVDSTLKIQPAELGDSAVYLCASSESGGGTGELFFGEGSRLTVL.